The 16 T cell receptor beta chains below come from one sample, sequenced in a study of PD-1 blockade in classical Hodgkin lymphoma. Data came from immunoSEQ multiplex PCR; TCRdb stores just in-frame clones and leaves some out. Here the sample spans roughly 100,000 clones, roughly nine tenths being singletons. The time point: cycle 4 day 1 (C4D1), after 5 to 7 weeks of nivolumab. All trial patients relapsed after autologous stem cell transplantation. Material: peripheral blood mononuclear cells (PBMCs), obtained before the fourth cycle of nivolumab. The receptors stem from a human donor with classical Hodgkin lymphoma.

The rearrangement joins TRBV7-2 to TRBJ2-2; TRBD1 is a possible D gene (6 bases). This CDR3 is 14 amino acids long. V dropped 5 bases and J dropped 5 bases, with 12 bases sitting between them. Germline CDR1 and CDR2: SGHTA and FQGNSA. The CDR3 region is CASSTYDRTGELFF. Here the CDR3 DNA reads TGTGCCAGCAGCACGTACGACAGGACCGGGGAGCTGTTTTTT.

The rearrangement joins TRBV5-1 to TRBJ2-7, with D hard to call. The CDR3 covers 14 residues. V dropped 0 bases and J dropped 4 bases, with 11 bases sitting between them. From germline, CDR1 is SGHRS and CDR2 YFSETQ. The CDR3 region is CASSLGVGGYEQYF. DNA of the CDR3: TGCGCCAGCAGCTTGGGGGTCGGCGGTTACGAGCAGTACTTC. The variable domain in full, completed from reference TRBV5-1 and TRBJ2-7, reads KAGVTQTPRYLIKTRGQQVTLSCSPISGHRSVSWYQQTPGQGLQFLFEYFSETQRNKGNFPGRFSGRQFSNSRSEMNVSTLELGDSALYLCASSLGVGGYEQYFGPGTRLTVT.

This clone was found once. This rearrangement joins TRBV29-1 to TRBJ2-2, with D unclear. V was trimmed by 2 bases and J by 4 bases, leaving 11 bases between them. The CDR3 has 14 residues. Looked up from germline, CDR1 is SQVTM and CDR2 is ANQGSEA. The CDR3 loop reads CSVERSQSTGELFF. CDR3 DNA sequence: TGCAGCGTTGAAAGGTCTCAGAGCACCGGGGAGCTGTTTTTT.

The V call is TRBV7-9, the J call TRBJ2-3; 9 nucleotides match TRBD1. The germline V gene encodes CDR1 SEHNR and CDR2 FQNEAQ (reference sequence). CDR3 length: 15 amino acids. With V trimmed by 3 bases and J by 7 bases, 8 bases remained unmatched. CDR3 amino acids: CASSFGTGIKNTQYF. The DNA of the CDR3 is TGTGCCAGCAGCTTCGGGACAGGGATAAAGAATACGCAGTATTTT. The full variable domain, its missing parts supplied by reference TRBV7-9 and TRBJ2-3, is DTGVSQNPRHKITKRGQNVTFRCDPISEHNRLYWYRQTLGQGPEFLTYFQNEAQLEKSRLLSDRFSAERPKGSFSTLEIQRTEQGDSAMYLCASSFGTGIKNTQYFGPGTRLTVL.

CDR3 DNA: TGTGCCAGCAGTTTAATCACACCAGCGGGAGTAAACAATGAGCAGTTCTTC. Encoded protein: CASSLITPAGVNNEQFF. V gene TRBV28 combines with J gene TRBJ2-1; 8 bases are a match to TRBD2. Germline lookup yields CDR1 MDHEN and CDR2 SYDVKM. The CDR3 covers 17 residues. J gave up 5 bases and V 2 bases, and 11 bases lay outside the gene matches.

The chain has TRBV4-3 and TRBJ2-1, with D possibly being TRBD2 (5 bases). Germline lookup yields CDR1 LGHNA and CDR2 YSLEER. The ends were cut back, 1 base at V and 4 bases at J, with 11 bases in the middle. There are 15 residues in the CDR3. DNA of the CDR3: TGCGCCAGCAGCCAAGCTAGCCCCGCTTACAATGAGCAGTTCTTC. Translating gives CASSQASPAYNEQFF.

The chain has TRBV18 and TRBJ2-1, with a tentative D call TRBD1 (5 bases). The CDR3 runs 15 residues. V lost 3 bases, J lost 0 bases, and 9 bases lay in between. The germline CDR1 and CDR2 sequences are KGHSH and LQKENI. CDR3 in amino acids: CASSPRQSSYNEQFF. The CDR3, as DNA: TGTGCCAGCTCACCCAGACAGAGCTCCTACAATGAGCAGTTCTTC.

The V gene is TRBV7-2, the J gene TRBJ2-5, with TRBD2 matching 14 bases. The CDR3 length is 18 residues. Per germline, CDR1 SGHTA and CDR2 FQGNSA. V was clipped by 5 bases and J by 5 bases; unmatched bases: 13. CDR3 region: CASSPRGTSGSNGETQYF. The CDR3 region has the DNA TGTGCCAGCAGCCCGAGGGGGACTAGCGGGAGTAACGGGGAGACCCAGTACTTC.

The gene calls are TRBV4-1 and TRBJ2-7; 11 bases agree with TRBD2. Germline loops: CDR1 MGHRA, CDR2 YSYEKL. The CDR3 loop spans 14 amino acids. V shed 4 bases and J 3 bases; nucleotides not matched to a gene: 2. The CDR3 nucleotides are TGCGCCAGCAGCCGACTAGCGGGAAACTACGAGCAGTACTTC. It translates to CASSRLAGNYEQYF.

This clone was counted a single time. The rearrangement uses TRBV7-8 and TRBJ2-1, with TRBD2 matching over 9 bases. This CDR3 spans 19 amino acids. V dropped 5 bases and J dropped 0; count of bases not matched to a gene: 14. Germline V gene lookup returns CDR1 SGHVS and CDR2 FQNEAQ. Here the CDR3 reads CASSHRRFSGSGSYNEQFF. The CDR3 DNA sequence: TGTGCCAGCAGCCACCGCAGATTTAGCGGGAGCGGCTCCTACAATGAGCAGTTCTTC.

V and J are TRBV5-1 and TRBJ2-2; TRBD2 matches 8 bases. Germline V gene sequence: CDR1 SGHRS, CDR2 YFSETQ. The length of the CDR3 is 15 residues. V gave up 5 bases and J gave up 2 bases; unmatched junction bases: 5. The CDR3 here is CASRELAGNTGELFF. CDR3 coding DNA: TGCGCCAGCAGGGAGCTAGCGGGTAACACCGGGGAGCTGTTTTTT.

This clone was recorded only once. The rearrangement uses TRBV15 and TRBJ1-4, with 9 bases identical to TRBD1. Germline-derived CDR1 and CDR2 are LNHNV and YYDKDF (reference sequence). V trimming: 3 bases; J trimming: 7 bases; junction bases outside the gene matches: 6. This CDR3 contains 15 residues. CDR3 in amino acids: CATSRKQGAIEKLFF. The CDR3 coding sequence is TGTGCCACCAGCAGGAAACAGGGGGCGATTGAAAAACTGTTTTTT.

This clone was found a few times. This chain links TRBV27 with TRBJ1-2; 8 nucleotides match TRBD1. V dropped 0 bases and J dropped 8; count of bases not matched to a gene: 11. Germline V gene sequence: CDR1 MNHEY, CDR2 SMNVEV (reference sequence). The CDR3 sequence is 16 residues long. CDR3 nucleotides: TGTGCCAGCAGTTTATCGAGGGCAGGGGGCTTCGGCGGCTACACCTTC. It yields the protein CASSLSRAGGFGGYTF.

The rearrangement links TRBV10-3 to TRBJ1-2; a possible D gene is TRBD1 (6 bases). The V end lost 3 bases, the J end lost 5 bases, and 7 bases lay between the germline ends. The CDR3 totals 12 residues. Germline values: CDR1 ENHRY, CDR2 SYGVKD. The CDR3 loop is CAISDQGYGYTF. The CDR3 nucleotides are TGTGCCATCAGTGACCAGGGGTATGGCTACACCTTC.

The chain joins TRBV29-1 to TRBJ2-2; D is unresolved. CDR1 and CDR2 from the germline V gene are SQVTM and ANQGSEA. The V end was cut by 1 base, the J end by 0 bases, with 6 bases between. The CDR3 is made up of 14 amino acids. The CDR3 nucleotides read TGCAGCGTTGAAGCGCCTTCGAACACCGGGGAGCTGTTTTTT. Its protein product is CSVEAPSNTGELFF.

This clone was detected only once. The chain employs TRBV19 and TRBJ1-2; 8 bases fit TRBD1. The trim removed 0 bases at V and 7 bases at J, leaving 7 bases unmatched. The CDR3 extends over 15 amino acids. Germline values: CDR1 LNHDA, CDR2 SQIVND (reference sequence). CDR3 sequence (DNA): TGTGCCAGTAGTATAGATGGTGTCAGGGGGCTTGGCTACACCTTC. Translating gives CASSIDGVRGLGYTF. Drawing the rest from reference TRBV19 and TRBJ1-2, the complete variable domain is DGGITQSPKYLFRKEGQNVTLSCEQNLNHDAMYWYRQDPGQGLRLIYYSQIVNDFQKGDIAEGYSVSREKKESFPLTVTSAQKNPTAFYLCASSIDGVRGLGYTFGSGTRLTVV.